This TCR beta chain was captured in a study of OX40 agonist ivuxolimab in advanced cancers. Study summary: Among those enrolled, mean age was roughly 55 years (range about 20 to 79) and about 79% were male. General study results and limits: CD8+ T cells averaged more expanded clones than CD4+.

Individuals having autoimmune disease history or systemic immunosuppression were not enrolled. V was clipped by 8 bases and J by 6 bases, with 16 bases between them. This CDR3 has 13 amino acids. Generated by immunoSEQ multiplex PCR, the TCRdb table keeps only in-frame clones and is missing some. The sample holds some 70,000 clones, approximately 80% seen once. About this clone: Its antigen is unknown.

This TCR derives from an adult with an advanced solid tumor such as melanoma, head and neck, liver or kidney cancer. V and J are TRBV23-1 and TRBJ1-2; maybe TRBD1 (5 bases). TRBV23-1 falls under the ORF class, with uncertain function. The specimen comprised CD4+ or CD8+ T cells sorted from blood, sampled in a trial of the OX40 agonist ivuxolimab. In nucleotides, the CDR3 is TGCGCCAGCGCCTGGGACCTCCCACATGGCTACACCTTC. Amino acids: CASAWDLPHGYTF.